This T cell receptor (beta chain) was identified during a study of early T cells in non-severe SARS-CoV-2 infection. The germline V gene encodes CDR1 SSHAT and CDR2 FNYEAQ (reference sequence). V dropped 2 bases and J dropped 0 bases, with 14 bases sitting between them. The CDR3 has 16 amino acids. cDNA molecules, individually, were tagged with unique molecular identifiers. One entry per CDR3 protein, called by TCRdb with MiXCR from the 5' RACE reads. The sample has about 30,000 distinct CDR3 sequences; around 4.2% are singletons. The chain has TRBV7-7 and TRBJ2-7; D remains ambiguous. This receptor was obtained from an adult who was a healthcare worker with PCR-confirmed SARS-CoV-2 infection or an uninfected control (not recorded which). Material: whole blood. CDR3 DNA: TGTGCCAGCAGCTTATGGGTAGAGTGGAGCTCCTACGAGCAGTACTTC. It codes for CASSLWVEWSSYEQYF.